Listed below are T cell receptor beta chains from one sample, sequenced in a study of T cell repertoires in cytomegalovirus infection. TCRdb passed the reads through MiXCR, listing each CDR3 protein once. The sample has 200,000 to 300,000 distinct CDR3 sequences, approximately 15% seen once. What was sequenced was PBMCs. These receptors were collected from a human donor in good health (CMV status not recorded). Some clones in this sample may be carry-over from other donors' samples. Each CDR3 is given with its conserved first and last residue. The D gene is left open where the match is weak. The size field is filled for only some rows; it gives once, few, many or a size class.

TRBD2	few	TRBV19	TRBJ2-2	CASSKLREYTGELFF	TGTGCCAGTAGTAAGTTGCGGGAGTACACCGGGGAGCTGTTTTTT
NA	NA	TRBV28	TRBJ1-6	CASSLPPKSAVGNSPLHF	TGTGCCAGCAGTTTGCCACCAAAATCAGCCGTCGGTAATTCACCCCTCCACTTT
TRBD2	many	TRBV7-2	TRBJ2-2	CASSVSGRGTGELFF	TGTGCCAGCAGCGTTAGCGGGAGGGGCACCGGGGAGCTGTTTTTT
NA	NA	TRBV6-5	TRBJ2-3	CASSYDGGDTQYF	TGTGCCAGCAGTTACGACGGAGGGGATACGCAGTATTTT
NA	few	TRBV2	TRBJ2-4	CASRQDREGQYF	TGTGCCAGCAGGCAAGACAGGGAGGGCCAGTACTTC
TRBD2	few	TRBV29-1	TRBJ2-1	CSVGPSGASYNEQFF	TGCAGCGTTGGTCCTAGCGGGGCGTCCTACAATGAGCAGTTCTTC
NA	few	TRBV20-1	TRBJ1-1	CSARELTGREAFF	TGCAGTGCTAGAGAATTAACTGGCCGGGAAGCTTTCTTT
NA	NA	TRBV20-1	TRBJ2-7	CSAQDKYEQYF	TGCAGTGCACAGGACAAGTACGAGCAGTACTTC
NA	NA	TRBV6-5	TRBJ2-7	CASSEQGLSYEQYF	TGTGCCAGCAGTGAACAGGGTCTCTCCTACGAGCAGTACTTC
TRBD2	NA	TRBV6-4	TRBJ2-3	CASSLSGGASTDTQYF	TGTGCCAGCAGCCTTAGCGGGGGGGCGAGCACAGATACGCAGTATTTT
NA	NA	TRBV25-1	TRBJ2-7	CASSEWGGTAYEQYF	TGTGCCAGCAGTGAGTGGGGCGGGACAGCCTACGAGCAGTACTTC
TRBD1	many	TRBV7-8	TRBJ1-1	CASRGDRGLNTEAFF	TGTGCCAGCAGGGGGGACAGGGGGTTGAACACTGAAGCTTTCTTT
NA	NA	TRBV7-2	TRBJ2-3	CASSHPSRGHTHSTDTQYF	TGTGCCAGCAGCCACCCTTCTCGGGGGCACACTCACAGCACAGATACGCAGTATTTT
NA	few	TRBV28	TRBJ1-5	CASSSTENQPQHF	TGTGCCAGCAGTTCGACAGAAAATCAGCCCCAGCATTTT
NA	many	TRBV7-2	TRBJ1-1	CASSLENPQEAFF	TGTGCCAGCAGCCTGGAAAACCCACAGGAAGCTTTCTTT
TRBD1	NA	TRBV29-1	TRBJ1-1	CSARTGANTEAFF	TGCAGCGCCAGGACAGGGGCGAACACTGAAGCTTTCTTT
NA	many	TRBV7-9	TRBJ2-1	CASSSGRENSYNEQFF	TGTGCCAGCAGTTCCGGACGAGAAAACTCCTACAATGAGCAGTTCTTC
NA	NA	TRBV6-4	TRBJ2-3	CASSDSPSPDTQYF	TGTGCCAGCAGTGACTCCCCTAGTCCAGATACGCAGTATTTT
NA	many	TRBV7-8	TRBJ2-3	CASSLVTTTDTQYF	TGTGCCAGCAGCTTAGTAACTACCACAGATACGCAGTATTTT
NA	many	TRBV27	TRBJ1-1	CASSISGGPEAFF	TGTGCCAGCTCCATATCCGGGGGCCCTGAAGCTTTCTTT
NA	few	TRBV6-4	TRBJ2-2	CASSDSATNTGELFF	TGTGCCAGCAGTGACTCGGCGACGAACACCGGGGAGCTGTTTTTT
TRBD2	few	TRBV5-1	TRBJ2-7	CASRQDSGTFSYEQYF	TGCGCCAGCAGACAAGACAGCGGGACCTTCTCCTACGAGCAGTACTTC
NA	many	TRBV6-2/TRBV6-3	TRBJ1-1	CASSYTENTEAFF	TGTGCCAGCAGTTACACGGAGAACACTGAAGCTTTCTTT
NA	many	TRBV20-1	TRBJ2-5	CSARIVTGQETQYF	TGCAGTGCTAGGATCGTGACAGGACAAGAGACCCAGTACTTC
NA	NA	TRBV6-4	TRBJ2-7	CASSETSGFGNEQYF	TGTGCCAGCAGTGAGACGTCGGGGTTCGGGAACGAGCAGTACTTC
TRBD2	NA	TRBV4-2	TRBJ2-1	CASSTWDRLAGERNEQFF	TGTGCCAGCAGCACGTGGGACAGGCTAGCGGGAGAGAGGAATGAGCAGTTCTTC
TRBD1	many	TRBV7-2	TRBJ2-7	CASSWTQGNEQYF	TGTGCCAGCAGCTGGACACAGGGGAACGAGCAGTACTTC
NA	NA	TRBV7-9	TRBJ1-2	CASSPGMYGYTF	TGTGCCAGCAGCCCAGGGATGTATGGCTACACCTTC
TRBD1	NA	TRBV5-5	TRBJ2-3	CASSLVAGTGVLDTQYF	TGTGCCAGCAGCTTGGTCGCCGGGACAGGGGTATTAGATACGCAGTATTTT
TRBD1	few	TRBV7-6	TRBJ2-7	CASSSGQGEWEQYF	TGTGCCAGCAGCTCAGGACAGGGGGAGTGGGAGCAGTACTTC
NA	few	TRBV2	TRBJ2-2	CASSEGRRKDTGELFF	TGTGCCAGCAGTGAAGGACGACGCAAGGACACCGGGGAGCTGTTTTTT
NA	many	TRBV6-1	TRBJ1-1	CASSATAWWGNTEAFF	TGTGCCAGCAGTGCGACAGCCTGGTGGGGGAACACTGAAGCTTTCTTT
NA	many	TRBV19	TRBJ2-1	CASSGSQSSYNEQFF	TGTGCCAGTAGTGGGTCGCAGAGCTCCTACAATGAGCAGTTCTTC